Following are 32 T cell receptor beta chains from one sample sequenced in a study of early T cells in non-severe SARS-CoV-2 infection. TCRdb passed the 5' RACE reads through MiXCR, listing each CDR3 protein once. The repertoire holds tens of thousands of distinct CDR3 sequences, 9% to 15% seen once, with approximately 3.9% in the top ten. Specimen: whole blood. The receptors here all came from an adult who was a healthcare worker with PCR-confirmed SARS-CoV-2 infection or an uninfected control (not recorded which).

As concerns this clonotype: A much bigger clone sits one base away, suggesting this may be a read error. The V gene is TRBV10-3, the J gene TRBJ1-2, with 9 positions matching TRBD1. CDR1 and CDR2 from the germline V gene are ENHRY and SYGVKD. The CDR3 is 16 residues long. With V trimmed by 2 bases and J by 3 bases, 7 bases remained unmatched. The CDR3: CAISERGTGTDYGYTF. In nucleotides, the CDR3 is TGTGCCATCAGTGAGCGCGGGACAGGGACCGACTATGGCTACACCTTC.

This clonotype has a count of ten or more. The V and J genes are TRBV7-6 and TRBJ1-1; D is unresolved. V was clipped by 0 bases and J by 1 base, with 12 bases between them. There are 16 residues in the CDR3. CDR1 SGHVS and CDR2 FNYEAQ come from the germline V gene. The chain's CDR3 is CASSLAEYRENTEAFF. CDR3 coding DNA: TGTGCCAGCAGCTTAGCCGAATACCGGGAGAACACTGAAGCTTTCTTT.

This clonotype was seen a few times. The rearrangement links TRBV28 to TRBJ2-2; TRBD2 might be the D (6 bases). The CDR3 is 15 residues long. Germline loops: CDR1 MDHEN, CDR2 SYDVKM. V was pared by 7 bases and J by 3 bases, with 15 bases between. The CDR3 sequence is CASKYGGADTGELFF. The CDR3 nucleotides are TGTGCCAGCAAGTACGGGGGTGCGGACACCGGGGAGCTGTTTTTT.

This clonotype was recorded many times. The rearrangement uses TRBV2 and TRBJ2-5; 9 bases are a match to TRBD1. Germline V lookup: CDR1 SNHLY, CDR2 FYNNEI. The CDR3 contains 15 residues. The V gene end was trimmed by 7 bases and the J gene end by 5 bases; junction bases not matched to a gene: 11. CDR3 nucleotides: TGTGCCAGCACTTTCCGGACAGGGGTGTATGAGACCCAGTACTTC. Protein product: CASTFRTGVYETQYF.

This chain links TRBV30 with TRBJ2-6, with D perhaps given as TRBD1 or TRBD2 (6 bases each). This CDR3 is 15 amino acids long. The V end was cut by 4 bases, the J end by 4 bases, with 14 bases between. The germline V gene encodes CDR1 GTSNPN and CDR2 SVGIG (reference sequence). The CDR3 loop is CAWILGGSGANVLTF. The CDR3 bases are TGTGCCTGGATCCTAGGGGGGTCCGGGGCCAACGTCCTGACTTTC.

This clonotype appeared many times. J is TRBJ1-2 and V is TRBV3-1; TRBD1 aligns across 10 bases. From germline, CDR1 is LGHDT and CDR2 YNNKEL (reference sequence). V lost 3 bases to trimming and J lost 4 bases; unmatched junction nucleotides: 11. CDR3 length: 17 residues. The DNA for the CDR3 is TGTGCCAGCAGCCATGGATCCCGGGACAGGGGCAGCTATGGCTACACCTTC. Translating gives CASSHGSRDRGSYGYTF.

This clonotype was seen at least ten times. This chain joins TRBV6-6 and TRBJ1-3; 8 positions agree with TRBD1. CDR1 MNHNY and CDR2 SVGAGI come from the germline V gene (reference sequence). The V segment lost 0 bases and the J segment 3 bases; nucleotides outside the gene matches: 1. The CDR3 is made up of 15 amino acids. As DNA, the CDR3 is TGTGCCAGCAGTTACTCCGGGACAGGTGGAAACACCATATATTTT. Translating gives CASSYSGTGGNTIYF.

This clonotype was recorded a few times. The chain has TRBV29-1 and TRBJ2-5; 8 bases map to TRBD1. The J segment lost 1 base and the V segment lost 6 bases, leaving 4 bases of the junction unmatched. The CDR3 loop spans 13 amino acids. Germline lookup yields CDR1 SQVTM and CDR2 ANQGSEA. CDR3 residues: CSVQGAVQETQYF. The CDR3, as DNA: TGCAGCGTCCAGGGGGCAGTCCAAGAGACCCAGTACTTC.

This clonotype was picked up a small number of times. The V call is TRBV6-5, the J call TRBJ2-7, with 7 bases lining up with TRBD1. The CDR3 consists of 14 residues. Germline lookup yields CDR1 MNHEY and CDR2 SVGAGI. The V gene end was trimmed by 4 bases and the J gene end by 4 bases; junction bases not matched to a gene: 7. The CDR3 DNA reads TGTGCCAGCAGTTCCCCGGGACAGAGGTACGAGCAGTACTTC. It is translated as CASSSPGQRYEQYF.

This clonotype was observed a few times. This chain joins TRBV3-1 and TRBJ2-2; the match to TRBD2 covers 9 bases. The CDR3 extends over 16 amino acids. The junction had 3 bases not matched to a gene; V was cut back by 4 bases and J by 0 bases. CDR1 and CDR2 from the germline V gene are LGHDT and YNNKEL (reference sequence). The CDR3 nucleotides are TGTGCCAGCAGCCCCTCTAGCGGGGCGAACACCGGGGAGCTGTTTTTT. Residues: CASSPSSGANTGELFF.

In its sample, this clonotype was seen a few times. The chain's CDR3 is CASSSLGDGRGEKLFF. The CDR3 DNA sequence: TGCGCCAGCAGTTCGTTAGGCGACGGCCGGGGGGAAAAACTGTTTTTT. This chain connects TRBV5-1 to TRBJ1-4; a weak D match, TRBD1 (5 bases). The CDR3 extends over 16 amino acids. Trimming stripped 5 bases from V and 8 bases from J, with 22 bases between. Germline assignment: CDR1 SGHRS and CDR2 YFSETQ.

The rearrangement joins TRBV29-1 to TRBJ1-1, with D possibly TRBD1 on 5 matching bases. This CDR3 spans 12 amino acids. Germline CDR1 is SQVTM and CDR2 is ANQGSEA. The CDR3, as DNA: TGCAGTACGCAACGGACAAACACTGAAGCTTTCTTT. Protein product: CSTQRTNTEAFF.

The V and J genes are TRBV18 and TRBJ2-2; perhaps D is TRBD1 or TRBD2 (6 bases each). The V gene lost 6 bases and the J gene lost 6 bases, with 20 bases spanning the gap. CDR3 length: 16 residues. Germline CDR1 and CDR2: KGHSH and LQKENI. The CDR3 region has the DNA TGTGCCAGCTCGTTCGACAGGTCGGACTACTCCGGGGAGCTGTTTTTT. Its translation is CASSFDRSDYSGELFF.

This clonotype was found many times. This rearrangement joins TRBV5-1 to TRBJ1-5; unclear D gene. Germline values: CDR1 SGHRS, CDR2 YFSETQ. This CDR3 spans 15 amino acids. V lost 3 bases and J 7 bases, leaving 17 bases between the germline ends. The CDR3 nucleotides are TGCGCCAGCAGCTCCAACCCTTCCCTGGGGCAGCCCCAGCATTTT. Its translation is CASSSNPSLGQPQHF.

This clonotype occurred many times. The V gene is TRBV6-2 or TRBV6-3, the J gene TRBJ1-1, with D tentatively TRBD1 (6 bases). Trimming removed 7 bases from V and 1 base from J, with 13 bases in between. Germline V gives CDR1 MNHEY, CDR2 SVGEGT. The CDR3 runs to 14 residues. The CDR3 reads CASNGGAWNTEAFF. CDR3 coding DNA: TGTGCCAGCAATGGGGGGGCCTGGAACACTGAAGCTTTCTTT.

This clonotype has a handful of counts. The chain carries TRBV15 and TRBJ2-2; D unclear. V was trimmed by 4 bases and J by 0 bases, leaving 9 bases between them. Germline CDR1 and CDR2: LNHNV and YYDKDF (reference sequence). The CDR3 runs 15 residues. CDR3 residues: CATSIGNTNTGELFF. For the CDR3, the DNA is TGTGCCACCAGCATCGGCAACACGAACACCGGGGAGCTGTTTTTT. The full variable domain, completed using reference TRBV15 and TRBJ2-2, is DAMVIQNPRYQVTQFGKPVTLSCSQTLNHNVMYWYQQKSSQAPKLLFHYYDKDFNNEADTPDNFQSRRPNTSFCFLDIRSPGLGDTAMYLCATSIGNTNTGELFFGEGSRLTVL.

V gene TRBV5-1 combines with J gene TRBJ1-3, with D hard to call. V dropped 0 bases and J dropped 2 bases, with 6 bases sitting between them. The CDR3 spans 14 residues. The germline V gene has CDR1 SGHRS and CDR2 YFSETQ. In DNA, the CDR3 is TGCGCCAGCAGCTTGGAGTCCGCTGGAAACACCATATATTTT. It codes for CASSLESAGNTIYF.

This clonotype was recorded at least ten times. The chain recombines TRBV6-1 with TRBJ1-6; no reliable D call. The V gene lost 11 bases and the J gene lost 4 bases, with 12 bases spanning the gap. There are 13 residues in the CDR3. The germline CDR1 and CDR2 sequences are MNHNS and SASEGT. For the CDR3, the DNA is TGTGCCGGGCAAGGACGGTATAATTCACCCCTCCACTTT. Its translation: CAGQGRYNSPLHF.

The CDR3 spells CASSPTVQSAAGANVLTF. The CDR3 region has the DNA TGTGCCAGCTCACCAACGGTCCAGTCGGCGGCTGGGGCCAACGTCCTGACTTTC. The chain combines TRBV18 with TRBJ2-6, with no clear D. The CDR3 length is 18 residues. The V end was cut by 2 bases, the J end by 2 bases, with 16 bases between. Germline V gives CDR1 KGHSH, CDR2 LQKENI. The full variable domain, its missing parts supplied by reference TRBV18 and TRBJ2-6, is NAGVMQNPRHLVRRRGQEARLRCSPMKGHSHVYWYRQLPEEGLKFMVYLQKENIIDESGMPKERFSAEFPKEGPSILRIQQVVRGDSAAYFCASSPTVQSAAGANVLTFGAGSRLTVL.

This clonotype was seen at least ten times. CDR3 sequence reads: CASSPLGVALYRENQPQHF. In nucleotides, the CDR3 is TGTGCCAGCTCTCCCCTAGGGGTTGCGCTTTACCGGGAGAATCAGCCCCAGCATTTT. V and J are TRBV18 and TRBJ1-5; the D gene is possibly TRBD1 (5 bases). Trimming removed 6 bases from V and 4 bases from J, with 28 bases in between. CDR1 KGHSH and CDR2 LQKENI come from the germline V gene. CDR3 length equals 19 residues.

The table lists this clonotype with a few counts. Relative to the germline gene, one junction end is altered; a read error may explain this. The rearrangement joins TRBV4-2 to TRBJ2-3; the match to TRBD2 covers 15 bases. Germline V gene lookup returns CDR1 LGHNA and CDR2 YNFKEQ. This CDR3 contains 18 residues. The CDR3 DNA sequence: TGTGCCAGCAGTCAAGGACTAGCGGGAGGGCCAAGGGAAGAAACGCAGTATTTT. It specifies CASSQGLAGGPREETQYF.

In this sample, this clonotype turned up many times. The chain joins TRBV15 to TRBJ2-7; D unresolved. V was clipped by 6 bases and J by 0 bases, with 9 bases between them. Germline V lookup: CDR1 LNHNV, CDR2 YYDKDF (reference sequence). The CDR3 length is 13 residues. DNA for the CDR3: TGTGCCACCAGGACTGGGGTCTCCTACGAGCAGTACTTC. Residues: CATRTGVSYEQYF.

Many counts were recorded for this clonotype. The genes are TRBV9 and TRBJ2-7, with a weak D call TRBD1 (6 bases). The CDR3 is 14 amino acids. CDR1 and CDR2 from the germline V gene are SGDLS and YYNGEE. V gave up 2 bases and J gave up 1 base, with 10 bases separating them. CDR3 amino acids: CASSVDSYSYEQYF. DNA of the CDR3: TGTGCCAGCAGCGTGGACAGTTATTCCTACGAGCAGTACTTC.

The chain employs TRBV18 and TRBJ2-6; D assignment may be TRBD1 or TRBD2 (6 bases each). V shed 2 bases and J shed 3 bases, with 11 bases lying between them. The germline gives CDR1 KGHSH, CDR2 LQKENI. The CDR3 has 16 amino acids. The CDR3 spells CASSPTGAGGANVLTF. For the CDR3, the DNA is TGTGCCAGCTCACCAACGGGGGCAGGTGGGGCCAACGTCCTGACTTTC.

The chain has TRBV7-9 and TRBJ2-7, with 9 bases matching TRBD2. The J segment lost 4 bases and the V segment lost 2 bases, leaving 3 bases of the junction unmatched. CDR3 length: 14 amino acids. Per germline, CDR1 SEHNR and CDR2 FQNEAQ (reference sequence). The chain's CDR3 is CASSLKAGGYEQYF. In DNA, the CDR3 is TGTGCCAGCAGCTTAAAAGCGGGAGGATACGAGCAGTACTTC.

On this clonotype: This may be a read error, as it is one base from a much larger clone. The J gene is TRBJ2-5, the V gene TRBV2; D uncertain. Germline CDR1 SNHLY, CDR2 FYNNEI. The CDR3 runs 14 residues. In DNA form, the CDR3 reads TGTGCCGGCAGTTACATATCACTCCAGGAGACCCAGTACTTC. Its translation: CAGSYISLQETQYF.

This clonotype came up a few times. The rearrangement links TRBV28 to TRBJ2-7, with 9 bases matching TRBD1. V was pared by 10 bases and J by 2 bases, with 6 bases of the junction left unmatched. Germline CDR1 MDHEN, CDR2 SYDVKM. The length of the CDR3 is 13 residues. CDR3 nucleotide sequence: TGTGCCACCGGACAGGGGACGACCTACGAGCAGTACTTC. Its protein product is CATGQGTTYEQYF.

This clonotype was seen ten or more times. The V and J genes are TRBV5-1 and TRBJ2-7, with 10 bases that match TRBD2. CDR3 length equals 18 residues. Germline assignment: CDR1 SGHRS and CDR2 YFSETQ. V lost 0 bases, J lost 1 base, and 10 bases stayed unmatched. The CDR3 reads CASSLVPSTSGLSYEQYF. The CDR3 DNA reads as TGCGCCAGCAGCTTGGTGCCCTCGACTAGCGGGCTATCCTACGAGCAGTACTTC. Supplemented by reference TRBV5-1 and TRBJ2-7, the full variable domain reads KAGVTQTPRYLIKTRGQQVTLSCSPISGHRSVSWYQQTPGQGLQFLFEYFSETQRNKGNFPGRFSGRQFSNSRSEMNVSTLELGDSALYLCASSLVPSTSGLSYEQYFGPGTRLTVT.

This clonotype came up many times. This chain joins TRBV6-2 or TRBV6-3 and TRBJ2-5, with 7 positions matching TRBD1. Germline trimming cut 7 bases from V and 2 bases from J; bases unmatched to any gene: 4. The CDR3 length is 13 residues. CDR1 and CDR2 from the germline V gene are MNHEY and SVGEGT. CDR3 DNA: TGTGCCAGCAACCGGGACAGACAAGAGACCCAGTACTTC. Its translation: CASNRDRQETQYF.

The chain is built from TRBV12-3 or TRBV12-4 and TRBJ2-5; D gene uncertain. Trimming removed 3 bases from V and 4 bases from J, with 12 bases in between. The CDR3 sequence is 14 residues long. The CDR3 sequence: CASSLTTAGETQYF. DNA of the CDR3: TGTGCCAGCAGTTTGACCACCGCCGGAGAGACCCAGTACTTC.

This clonotype has ten or more counts. V is TRBV10-3 and J is TRBJ2-5; D is perhaps TRBD1 (6 bases). V lost 2 bases to trimming and J lost 5 bases, with 15 bases between them. Germline V lookup: CDR1 ENHRY, CDR2 SYGVKD. The CDR3 sequence is 15 residues long. As DNA, the CDR3 is TGTGCCATCAGTGAGAAGGGGGACGTCTCGGAGACCCAGTACTTC. This encodes CAISEKGDVSETQYF.

Many counts were recorded for this clonotype. The chain combines TRBV12-3 or TRBV12-4 with TRBJ1-5; D call uncertain. CDR3 length: 13 amino acids. V lost 6 bases and J lost 3, with 9 bases in between. The DNA for the CDR3 is TGTGCCAGCAGGATACAGACCAATCAGCCCCAGCATTTT. As protein: CASRIQTNQPQHF.